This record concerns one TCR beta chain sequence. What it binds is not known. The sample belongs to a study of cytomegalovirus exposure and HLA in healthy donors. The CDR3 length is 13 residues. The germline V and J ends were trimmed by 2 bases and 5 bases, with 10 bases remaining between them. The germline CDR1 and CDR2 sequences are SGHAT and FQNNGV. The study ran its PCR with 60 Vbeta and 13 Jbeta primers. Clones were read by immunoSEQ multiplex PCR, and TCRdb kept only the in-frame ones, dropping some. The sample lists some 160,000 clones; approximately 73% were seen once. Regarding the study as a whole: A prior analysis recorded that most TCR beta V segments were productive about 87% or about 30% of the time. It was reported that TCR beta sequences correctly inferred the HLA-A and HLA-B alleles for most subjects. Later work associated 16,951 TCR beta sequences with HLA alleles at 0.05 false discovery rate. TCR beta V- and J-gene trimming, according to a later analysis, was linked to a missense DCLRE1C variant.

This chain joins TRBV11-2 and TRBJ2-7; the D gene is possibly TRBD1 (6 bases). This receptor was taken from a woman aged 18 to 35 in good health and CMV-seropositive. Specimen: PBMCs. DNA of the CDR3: TGTGCCAGCAGCTTAATACAGGGAAACGAGCAGTACTTC. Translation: CASSLIQGNEQYF.